Listed below are T cell receptor beta chains from one sample, sequenced in a study of cytomegalovirus exposure and HLA in healthy donors. Produced via immunoSEQ multiplex PCR; TCRdb's table is partial and in-frame only. The sample consists of 100,000 to 150,000 clones, roughly 80% of them appearing once. Source material: PBMCs. The receptors stem from a female donor in good health and CMV-seronegative. The CDR3 runs from the conserved cysteine through the conserved F or W. Each record gives: V gene, clone size, D gene, CDR3 length, J gene, CDR3 DNA, CDR3 protein. A D gene is named only where the DNA matches it firmly. Clone sizes are given selectively: once, few, many, or a class where the clone is expanded.

TRBV5-5	few	NA	14	TRBJ1-1	TGTGCCAGCAGCGCGAGGGGGGGGAACACTGAAGCTTTCTTT	CASSARGGNTEAFF
TRBV9	NA	NA	15	TRBJ1-1	TGTGCCAGCAGCCCCATGGGTTCAGGGGACACTGAAGCTTTCTTT	CASSPMGSGDTEAFF
TRBV6-5	NA	NA	13	TRBJ1-2	TGTGCCAGCAGCAGCAACAGGGCCTATGGCTACACCTTC	CASSSNRAYGYTF
TRBV11-3	NA	NA	15	TRBJ2-5	TGTGCCAGCAGCTCCGGACTCACGTCACAAGAGACCCAGTACTTC	CASSSGLTSQETQYF
TRBV19	NA	TRBD2	16	TRBJ2-1	TGTGCCAGTAAAGTGGGGGGGGACTTCGGCTACAATGAGCAGTTCTTC	CASKVGGDFGYNEQFF
TRBV30	NA	TRBD2	15	TRBJ2-1	TGTGCCTGGAGTGTTCTAGCGGGGGGCCAGGATGAGCAGTTCTTC	CAWSVLAGGQDEQFF
TRBV5-8	NA	NA	15	TRBJ2-3	TGTGCCAGCAGCTTGACGGGAGCTAGCACAGATACGCAGTATTTT	CASSLTGASTDTQYF
TRBV5-1	few	TRBD1	14	TRBJ1-2	TGCGCCAGCAGCTTGGAGGGGGCCGGCTATGGCTACACCTTC	CASSLEGAGYGYTF
TRBV7-9	NA	TRBD1	17	TRBJ2-7	TGTGCCAGCAGCCCGACCTTGGACAGGGGGCGACCCTACGAGCAGTACTTC	CASSPTLDRGRPYEQYF
TRBV30	NA	NA	12	TRBJ2-7	TGTGCCTGGAGTCTACTGAACTACGAGCAGTACTTC	CAWSLLNYEQYF
TRBV27	once	NA	14	TRBJ1-1	TGTGCCAGCAGTTTAACCGGCGGGAACACTGAAGCTTTCTTT	CASSLTGGNTEAFF
TRBV7-6	once	TRBD1	20	TRBJ2-2	TGTGCCAGCAGCCTACACGGCCGGACAGGGTATTATGGGGACACCGGGGAGCTGTTTTTT	CASSLHGRTGYYGDTGELFF
TRBV9	NA	NA	14	TRBJ1-2	TGTGCCAGCTCGCCCGGGGAGGGGGTCTATGGCTACACCTTC	CASSPGEGVYGYTF
TRBV7-2	NA	TRBD1	16	TRBJ2-5	TGTGCCAGCAGCTCAGGGGGCTACGCGGACCAAGAGACCCAGTACTTC	CASSSGGYADQETQYF
TRBV6-1	few	TRBD1	14	TRBJ2-7	TGTGCCAGCACCATCGGGACAGATCCATCTGGGCAGTACTTC	CASTIGTDPSGQYF
TRBV18	NA	NA	12	TRBJ1-4	TGTGCCAGCTCCCTCCGGGATGAAAAACTGTTTTTT	CASSLRDEKLFF
TRBV5-4	NA	NA	14	TRBJ2-7	TGTGCCAGCAGCCGGGGACACCGACCCGACGAGCAGTACTTC	CASSRGHRPDEQYF
TRBV30	once	NA	15	TRBJ1-4	TGTGCCTGGAGTCAGTGGGGCGGGAACAATGAAAAACTGTTTTTT	CAWSQWGGNNEKLFF
TRBV19	NA	NA	14	TRBJ1-6	TGTGCCAGTAGTAAAGGGGCCCATAATTCACCCCTCCACTTT	CASSKGAHNSPLHF
TRBV27	NA	NA	13	TRBJ1-6	TGTGCCAGTAGACAGGTTGAAAATTCACCCCTCCACTTT	CASRQVENSPLHF
TRBV27	once	NA	15	TRBJ1-4	TGTGCCAGCTGGACGAGTAGGGGCCCTCGGGAAAAACTGTTTTTT	CASWTSRGPREKLFF
TRBV11-1	NA	TRBD2	16	TRBJ2-1	TGTGCCAGCAGCTCCTGGAGCGGGGGGGTCAACAATGAGCAGTTCTTC	CASSSWSGGVNNEQFF
TRBV30	NA	NA	11	TRBJ1-1	TGTGCCTGGAGTGGACAAACTGAAGCTTTCTTT	CAWSGQTEAFF
TRBV2	NA	TRBD2	14	TRBJ2-7	TGTGCCAGCATTAGCGGGGGGACTTCCTACGAGCAGTACTTC	CASISGGTSYEQYF
TRBV5-4	NA	TRBD2	17	TRBJ2-3	TGTGCCAGCAGCACCGGGACTAGCGGGGGCTACACAGATACGCAGTATTTT	CASSTGTSGGYTDTQYF
TRBV11-2	NA	TRBD2	15	TRBJ2-1	TGTGCCAGCAGCTTAGATGGGACTAGGGGCAATGAGCAGTTCTTC	CASSLDGTRGNEQFF